This is a list of T cell receptor beta chains from one sample in a study of cytomegalovirus exposure and HLA in healthy donors. Clones were sequenced by immunoSEQ multiplex PCR, and TCRdb holds only the in-frame ones, with some missing. Of under 200,000 clones listed, around four fifths are singletons. The sequenced sample consisted of PBMCs. These receptor sequences come from a man between 18 and 35 years old in good health and CMV-seronegative. The CDR3 runs from the conserved cysteine through the conserved F or W. The D gene is left open where the match is weak. Rows may omit the clone size; those that give it use once, few, many or a size class.

TRBJ2-3	-	TRBV10-3	TRBD2	TGTGCCATCAGTTATACTAGTGCGGGGGGTTCGGATACGCAGTATTTT	CAISYTSAGGSDTQYF
TRBJ2-7	-	TRBV5-1	-	TGCGCCAGCAGCCTTGAGGGTTACGAGCAGTACTTC	CASSLEGYEQYF
TRBJ2-7	medium-sized	TRBV25-1	-	TGTGCCAGCAGTTCCCAGGGAATTGGTAGATACGAGCAGTACTTC	CASSSQGIGRYEQYF
TRBJ1-1	few	TRBV11-2	-	TGTGCCAGCAGCTACGTTAGGAACACTGAAGCTTTCTTT	CASSYVRNTEAFF
TRBJ2-2	-	TRBV5-1	TRBD1	TGCGCCAGCACCCTCTTGGGACAGGTGGCGAACACCGGGGAGCTGTTTTTT	CASTLLGQVANTGELFF
TRBJ1-5	-	TRBV7-2	TRBD1	TGTGCCAGCAGCTTGGAGGGACAGGTTCTTATTCAGCCCCAGCATTTT	CASSLEGQVLIQPQHF
TRBJ2-7	-	TRBV6-5	TRBD2	TGTGCCAGCAACAAAGCGGGACCCTACGAGCAGTACTTC	CASNKAGPYEQYF
TRBJ2-7	-	TRBV7-3	-	TGTGCCAGCAGCTTAACCCCGCGGGACGAGCAGTACTTC	CASSLTPRDEQYF
TRBJ1-2	-	TRBV5-1	TRBD1	TGCGCCAGCAGCTCGATCCGGACAGGGGGCGAAAATGGCTACACCTTC	CASSSIRTGGENGYTF
TRBJ1-2	-	TRBV28	-	TGTGCCAGCAGCTTAACAGGGTTCTTCGGCTACACCTTC	CASSLTGFFGYTF
TRBJ2-3	few	TRBV11-2	-	TGTGCCAGCAGCTTGAGGGGGGGCAGGGATACGCAGTATTTT	CASSLRGGRDTQYF
TRBJ2-7	-	TRBV16	TRBD1	TGTGCCAGCAGCACGGACAGGGAGGCCGAGCAGTACTTC	CASSTDREAEQYF
TRBJ2-3	-	TRBV28	TRBD2	TGTGCCAGCAGTTTATTAACGGGGGGGCAAGATACGCAGTATTTT	CASSLLTGGQDTQYF
TRBJ2-5	-	TRBV5-4	TRBD1	TGTGCCAGCAGCTTAACAGGGGGCAAAGAGACCCAGTACTTC	CASSLTGGKETQYF
TRBJ2-1	-	TRBV5-1	TRBD2	TGCGCCAGCAGCTTGGGGCTAGCGGCCTACAATGAGCAGTTCTTC	CASSLGLAAYNEQFF
TRBJ2-1	-	TRBV27	TRBD2	TGTGCCAGCAGTTGGGCCCTAGCGGGTAGGGATGAGCAGTTCTTC	CASSWALAGRDEQFF
TRBJ1-1	-	TRBV19	-	TGTGCCAGTAGCCCAATCGACGGGGGCACTGAAGCTTTCTTT	CASSPIDGGTEAFF
TRBJ2-3	once	TRBV6-4	-	TGTGCCAGCAGTGGGGGCCCCACAGATACGCAGTATTTT	CASSGGPTDTQYF
TRBJ2-3	-	TRBV14	-	TGTGCCAGCAGCCAGGGCAGCCTCACAGATACGCAGTATTTT	CASSQGSLTDTQYF
TRBJ2-3	-	TRBV9	TRBD1	TGTGCCAGCAGCGACAGGGGCGCCAGCACAGATACGCAGTATTTT	CASSDRGASTDTQYF
TRBJ2-1	-	TRBV11-2	TRBD2	TGTGCCAGCAGCTTAAGCAGCGGGATATACAATGAGCAGTTCTTC	CASSLSSGIYNEQFF
TRBJ2-7	-	TRBV19	TRBD1	TGTGCCAGTAGTACAGGACAGGGGGAACCATCCTTC	CASSTGQGEPSF
TRBJ2-5	once	TRBV5-5	TRBD2	TGTGCCAGCCCCGGCGGGGGGGCCGCAGAGACCCAGTACTTC	CASPGGGAAETQYF
TRBJ2-4	-	TRBV6-1	TRBD1	TGTGCCAGCAGTGAAGACCGCTTAACACAGGGGGCGGGAAACATTCAGTACTTC	CASSEDRLTQGAGNIQYF
TRBJ1-3	-	TRBV9	TRBD1	TGTGCCAGCAGCAGTAGGTGGCAGGGGGACTCTGGAAACACCATATATTTT	CASSSRWQGDSGNTIYF
TRBJ1-5	-	TRBV2	-	TGTGCCAGCAGCTATGGCCTAGGGAGTCAGCCCCAGCATTTT	CASSYGLGSQPQHF
TRBJ1-6	few	TRBV7-8	-	TGTGCCAGCCGAGACACCGATAATTCACCCCTCCACTTT	CASRDTDNSPLHF
TRBJ2-2	-	TRBV6-5	-	TGTGCCAGCAGTTACACGGGCCCCAGGGTCGGGGAGCTGTTTTTT	CASSYTGPRVGELFF
TRBJ1-2	-	TRBV19	-	TGTGCCAGTAGGATCCCAGGGCAAGCTAACTATGGCTACACCTTC	CASRIPGQANYGYTF
TRBJ2-5	-	TRBV18	-	TGTGCCAGCTCCTCGCTGGCGGGCCCAGAGACCCAGTACTTC	CASSSLAGPETQYF
TRBJ2-1	-	TRBV27	TRBD1	TGTGCCAGCAGTTTTTACCCTCCCGGGACAGCGCCGGAGGATGAGCAGTTCTTC	CASSFYPPGTAPEDEQFF
TRBJ1-4	-	TRBV6-5	-	TGTGCCAGCAGGCCTTCCGGACAGTTTAATGAAAAACTGTTTTTT	CASRPSGQFNEKLFF